These 3 T cell receptor beta chains were sequenced from one sample in a study of T cells in narcolepsy. Generated by immunoSEQ multiplex PCR, the TCRdb table keeps only in-frame clones and is missing some. Among tens of thousands of clones, roughly 80% were seen once, and the ten largest hold approximately 1.2%. Sequencing was performed on CD45RA- memory CD4+ T cells from PBMCs. These receptors came from a human donor with narcolepsy.

V usage is TRBV4-2 and J usage is TRBJ2-7; D gene ambiguous. CDR1 and CDR2 from the germline V gene are LGHNA and YNFKEQ. V gave up 1 base and J gave up 2 bases, with 9 bases separating them. CDR3 length equals 14 residues. The CDR3 here is CASSQAGTPYEQYF. The CDR3 DNA sequence: TGTGCCAGCAGCCAAGCAGGTACCCCCTACGAGCAGTACTTC.

V is TRBV5-1 and J is TRBJ2-5, with D perhaps TRBD2 (7 bases). Germline V gene lookup returns CDR1 SGHRS and CDR2 YFSETQ. This CDR3 region has 17 residues. Trimming stripped 0 bases from V and 4 bases from J, with 19 bases between. The chain's CDR3 is CASSLEPGGNYPETQYF. CDR3 DNA: TGCGCCAGCAGCTTGGAACCGGGGGGCAACTATCCAGAGACCCAGTACTTC.

The chain carries TRBV18 and TRBJ2-1, with 7 bases fitting TRBD1. This CDR3 has 19 amino acids. From germline, CDR1 is KGHSH and CDR2 LQKENI. The V segment lost 3 bases and the J segment 4 bases; nucleotides outside the gene matches: 18. The CDR3 DNA reads as TGTGCCAGCTCACCCCTCGGACAGGCGCCTAGCCTTACTTACAATGAGCAGTTCTTC. Protein product: CASSPLGQAPSLTYNEQFF. Drawing the rest from reference TRBV18 and TRBJ2-1, the complete variable domain is NAGVMQNPRHLVRRRGQEARLRCSPMKGHSHVYWYRQLPEEGLKFMVYLQKENIIDESGMPKERFSAEFPKEGPSILRIQQVVRGDSAAYFCASSPLGQAPSLTYNEQFFGPGTRLTVL.